This T cell receptor (beta chain) was retrieved from a study of blood T cell repertoires in COVID-19 (dated by TCRdb to about 2020). With respect to the entire study: Collaborator samples came from the United States, Italy and Spain and covered acute and convalescent phases of COVID-19. The prospective study material was composed of cDNA or gDNA derived from T cells, B-cell-depleted T cells, or PBMCs. Deeply sampled blood TCRbeta repertoires from subjects exposed to, actively infected with, or recovered from COVID-19 were included in the dataset. The repertoires were made available in a free public database intended to serve as a resource for research on the immune response to SARS-CoV-2. Samples came from the ongoing ImmuneRACE study (first 160 participants) plus 1,254 subjects from 6 global collaborators. Sample metadata almost always included a de-identified subject ID, COVID-19 status, age in years and sex. Where available, HLA class I and class II types were taken from metadata supplied by the sample provider and were not determined by assay-based typing.

Whole blood was collected in K2EDTA tubes by collaborating institutions according to the institutions' own protocols. For TCRbeta analysis, collaborators shipped samples in one of three forms: frozen whole blood, isolated PBMCs, or DNA extracted from either of those sample types. As for this clone: Its antigen specificity is not known. Per-nucleotide qualities are absent, and no much larger clonotype sits a single base away.

The study at large found these results: The amount of clinical and demographic metadata varied by source and participant and was provided uncurated.

TCRbeta CDR3 regions were amplified from genomic DNA using the immunoSEQ Assay, a bias-controlled multiplex PCR. The paper's processing steps were these. The number of nucleated cells in each sample was estimated by amplification of reference gene primers within the assay. Sequence reads were collapsed and filtered to measure the absolute abundance of every unique TCRbeta CDR3 rearrangement. For each sample, productive Simpson clonality was calculated as the square root of Simpson's diversity index over productive rearrangements. The source is immuneACCESS, and TCRdb retained only in-frame sequences with V and J called. Part of the clones is not carried over; for the studies checked, unresolved V genes explain less than half of this, and the remainder is unexplained. V, J and clone size are taken as reported in that table, and D and trimming were inferred from the DNA itself. The sample table contains 97,000 or so clones; only one count was recorded for 85% to 90% of them. 3% of the sample rests with the top ten.

From V the trimming removes 4 bases and from J it removes 14 bases, while the gene matches leave 10 bases of the junction unaccounted for. Including cysteine and phenylalanine, the CDR3 has 12 amino acids. Solely the CDR3 DNA is kept, with 36 bases framed from the first base. CDR1 and CDR2 were assigned from the germline V gene (reference sequence) as LNHDA and SQIVND. The chain uses TRBV19 and TRBJ1-2; 7 of the junction bases match TRBD1. The sample comprised peripheral blood. This sequence originates from a man in his fifties or sixties with active or convalescent COVID-19. CDR3 sequence: CASSNWAQGQTF. DNA sequence: TGTGCCAGTAGTAACTGGGCGCAGGGACAGACCTTC. The full variable domain, with segments outside the CDR3 supplied by the reference TRBV19 and TRBJ1-2 proteins, appears as DGGITQSPKYLFRKEGQNVTLSCEQNLNHDAMYWYRQDPGQGLRLIYYSQIVNDFQKGDIAEGYSVSREKKESFPLTVTSAQKNPTAFYLCASSNWAQGQTFGSGTRLTVV.